This T cell receptor beta chain was profiled in a study of Ad26.COV2.S vaccination and SARS-CoV-2 variants listed by TCRdb under 2021. With respect to the entire study: Vaccine-arm donors came from COV1001, a multicentre, randomized, double-blind, placebo-controlled phase I-IIa trial of Ad26.COV2.S in healthy adults. Investigators did not know the trial group allocation while performing experiments and assessing outcomes. Participants in the trial were split at random into five groups of five each, receiving low-dose or high-dose Ad26.COV2.S once or twice, or else placebo on both occasions. Ad26.COV2.S was administered intramuscularly at 5 x 10^10 or 1 x 10^11 viral particles, either as a single shot or as two shots given 56 days apart. A total of some 30 samples were included in the TCR-sequenced set, comprising about 20 Ad26.COV2.S vaccine recipients, 5 placebo recipients and 8 SARS-CoV-2 convalescent individuals. Sequencing of the TCRbeta repertoire served to evaluate the specificity and breadth of SARS-CoV-2-reactive T cell receptors following Ad26.COV2.S vaccination. General findings and caveats noted by the study authors: Comparable non-spike TCR breadth was observed between vaccine and placebo recipients, consistent with only spike being contained in the vaccine. According to the authors, total T cell responses may have been underestimated by the TCR breadth and depth analyses. Substantial breadth of spike-specific CD8+ and CD4+ T cell responses was reported after vaccination. Ad26.COV2.S recipients had higher spike-specific TCR breadth than placebo recipients (P = 0.0014). Comparing responses between vaccine doses or regimens was not something the study was powered to do.

For this clone: Its antigen is unknown. The sample holds no much larger clone one base away, and base qualities are not on file.

In the paper's terms, the treatment or condition label means: about 20 received Ad26.COV2.S at low or high dose, single or two shots; about 5 received placebo; per-sample allocation not given. Repertoires of vaccine and placebo recipients were sequenced from samples taken on day 63 after the first injection. Cohort 1b enrolled 25 to 30 adults aged 18-55 years at a single site in Boston, USA, between 29 July and 7 August 2020. As a vaccine, Ad26.COV2.S was a replication-incompetent adenovirus type 26 vector that expressed a prefusion-stabilized SARS-CoV-2 spike protein derived from the original Wuhan strain. TCRbeta CDR3 regions were sequenced with the immunoSEQ Assay. After extraction, genomic DNA underwent amplification by bias-controlled multiplex PCR, followed by high-throughput sequencing. As for the authors' bioinformatics: Collapsing and filtering of sequences were performed to quantify the absolute abundance of each unique TCRbeta CDR3 region. T cell fraction was estimated by normalization of TCRbeta template counts to usable DNA, with usable DNA being measured through amplification of reference genes present in all nucleated cells. Repertoire TCRs were annotated as SARS-CoV-2-specific by exact matching of V gene, CDR3 amino acid sequence and J gene to a known reactive TCR set. The reference SARS-CoV-2 TCR set was derived from MIRA and filtered for enrichment in COVID-19-positive ImmuneCODE repertoires, a step that removed public or cross-reactive TCRs. Using the MIRA antigens, annotated TCRs were further analysed by specific ORF or by position within an ORF. Breadth was defined as annotated unique rearrangements over total unique productive rearrangements; depth was the summed frequency of those rearrangements. Group comparisons of TCR breadth used two-sided Wilcoxon rank-sum tests. TCRdb holds this immuneACCESS table with in-frame rearrangements only. Some clones are missing; in checked studies, unresolved V genes explain under half, and the rest has no known cause. The V and J calls and the clone size are those of that table, but D and trimming were determined from the DNA. This sample lists 240,000 or so clones; 70% to 90% were detected once. The ten largest clones represent about 10% of the sample.

The sequence came from a person aged 18-60 years who received the Ad26.COV2.S COVID-19 vaccine or a placebo. The source was peripheral blood, collected in a trial of Ad26.COV2.S vaccine versus placebo.

The DNA is as follows: TGTGCCAGCGGACTTGGGTCCATGGGAGAGACCCAGTACTTC. Its translation is CASGLGSMGETQYF. The chain was built from TRBV5-8 and TRBJ2-5, with TRBD2 tentatively as D gene (5 bases match). From the cysteine through the phenylalanine, the CDR3 covers 14 amino acids. Only the CDR3 portion is preserved as DNA: 42 bases, with reading frame beginning at the first base. According to the germline V gene, CDR1 reads SGHTS and CDR2 reads YDEGEE. The germline ends are 17 bases apart after V is trimmed by 7 bases and J by 4 bases.